This T cell receptor beta chain is drawn from a study of graft-versus-host responses after intestinal transplantation. Turning to the study itself: All recipients were given anti-thymocyte globulin induction, and tacrolimus and steroids were then administered for around three years.

Researchers placed about 200,000 CFSE-labeled responder cells in culture with about 200,000 irradiated, violet-dye-labeled stimulator cells. Proliferating CFSE-low CD3+CD4+ and CD3+CD8+ responders were sorted post-reaction. TCRdb's copy holds only in-frame clones and misses some; the assay was immunoSEQ multiplex PCR. This sample has 11,000 to 15,000 clones; about 34% occur once, and the top ten carry approximately 1.8%. Regarding the study as a whole: The marrow of recipients harbored GvH clones, and ileum or blood showed some of them first.

This CDR3 region has 14 residues. Germline V gives CDR1 SGDLS, CDR2 YYNGEE. The sample consisted of alloreactive CD8+ T cells from a mixed lymphocyte reaction culture, taken before intestinal transplant. Stated subset: CFSE-low proliferating T cells sorted from roughly 6-day pre-transplant mixed lymphocyte reaction (GvH or HvG direction). The chain is built from TRBV9 and TRBJ2-5; TRBD1 aligns across 11 bases. Near its end, the DNA agrees better with TRBJ2-7, so the J call may be wrong. The sequence was obtained from a human patient who received an intestinal transplant. This CDR3 reads CASSLGQGGYEQYF. The CDR3 DNA reads as TGTGCCAGCAGCTTGGGACAGGGGGGGTACGAGCAGTACTTC.